These T cell receptor beta chains were read from a single sample in a study of beta chain features in type 1 diabetes. Libraries were prepared by immunoSEQ multiplex PCR; TCRdb keeps only in-frame clonotypes and omits some of them. The profile shows 160,000 or so clones, approximately 9% of them singletons. The material sequenced was central memory CD4+ T cells from blood. The receptor set was obtained from a woman aged 18-29 years with type 1 diabetes. Each CDR3 is given with its conserved first and last residue. The D gene is left open where the match is weak. Part of the rows lack a size; the others show once, few, many or a class for expanded clones.

NA,TRBV7-2,few,TRBJ2-7,TGTGCCAGCAGCTTGGCGACGGGGGGCGCCCGCGAGCAGTACTTC,CASSLATGGAREQYF
TRBD2,TRBV5-6,few,TRBJ2-1,TGTGCCAGCAGGAGGCGGGGGGTCGGCAATGAGCAGTTCTTC,CASRRRGVGNEQFF
TRBD1,TRBV18,NA,TRBJ2-3,TGTGCCAGCTCACCATCGGGACAGGGGACAGATACGCAGTATTTT,CASSPSGQGTDTQYF
TRBD2,TRBV4-3,few,TRBJ2-5,TGCGCCAGCAGCCAAGACAGCGGGCTAGCGGGTTGGGGGACCCAGTACTTC,CASSQDSGLAGWGTQYF
NA,TRBV5-1,NA,TRBJ2-7,TGCGCCAGCAGCGAGCCCCCCATTACGGGAACCGGGGAAAGGGAGCAGTACTTC,CASSEPPITGTGEREQYF
NA,TRBV19,few,TRBJ2-4,TGTGCCAGTAGTCCGGCCGGAGGCGGTCTAGCCAAAAACATTCAGTACTTC,CASSPAGGGLAKNIQYF
NA,TRBV30,NA,TRBJ2-1,TGTGCCTTAGATCCTAGAGGGACTCCGAACAATGAGCAGTTCTTC,CALDPRGTPNNEQFF
TRBD1,TRBV28,NA,TRBJ2-3,TGTGCCAGCATTTCCCTCACAGGGGGCTTGGGAGATACGCAGTATTTT,CASISLTGGLGDTQYF
NA,TRBV11-1,NA,TRBJ2-7,TGTGCCAGCAGCCCCCCGGCGGCCGCAGCCTACGAGCAGTACTTC,CASSPPAAAAYEQYF
TRBD1,TRBV18,NA,TRBJ1-2,TGTGCCAGCTCACCAACAGGGGGATCTGATGGCTACACCTTC,CASSPTGGSDGYTF
NA,TRBV7-9,NA,TRBJ1-1,TGTGCCAGCAGCCCGTATCGGGAGACTGAAGCTTTCTTT,CASSPYRETEAFF
NA,TRBV19,few,TRBJ1-2,TGTGCCAGTACGGAGGGAGTAAGCTATGGCTACACCTTC,CASTEGVSYGYTF
NA,TRBV4-2,many,TRBJ2-3,TGTGCCAGCAGCCAAGTCCGGCGGGATCTGAAAGATACGCAGTATTTT,CASSQVRRDLKDTQYF
TRBD1,TRBV27,few,TRBJ1-1,TGTGCCAGCAGTTTCCGTTACACGGACAGGGGGACTGAAGCTTTCTTT,CASSFRYTDRGTEAFF
TRBD1,TRBV18,NA,TRBJ2-5,TGTGCCAGCTCACCACGACAGGGGTACCAAGAGACCCAGTACTTC,CASSPRQGYQETQYF
NA,TRBV5-1,NA,TRBJ1-1,TGCGCCAGCAGCACCCAAATCCAGGCCAACACTGAAGCTTTCTTT,CASSTQIQANTEAFF
TRBD2,TRBV4-1,few,TRBJ2-7,TGCGCCAGCAGCCAAGATCTAGAGAGACTAGCCCACGAGCAGTACTTC,CASSQDLERLAHEQYF
NA,TRBV25-1,few,TRBJ2-1,TGTGCCAGCAGTGAAGCCTCTAGCTCCTACAATGAGCAGTTCTTC,CASSEASSSYNEQFF
NA,TRBV5-1,NA,TRBJ1-6,TGCGCCAGCAGCGATAATAGACTGACCAATTCACCCCTCCACTTT,CASSDNRLTNSPLHF
NA,TRBV10-3,NA,TRBJ2-1,TGTGCCATCAGTGAAGTCCGGGTCAATGAGCAGTTCTTC,CAISEVRVNEQFF
NA,TRBV27,NA,TRBJ2-7,TGTGCCAGCAGTCCCGACAGGTGGGCCTACGAGCAGTACTTC,CASSPDRWAYEQYF
NA,TRBV5-4,NA,TRBJ2-5,TGTGCCAGCAGCTTGGTAGGCGGGAAGGAGACCCAGTACTTC,CASSLVGGKETQYF
NA,TRBV10-3,NA,TRBJ2-1,TGTGCCGTGGGACAAATGCTTACCTACAATGAGCAGTTCTTC,CAVGQMLTYNEQFF
NA,TRBV29-1,many,TRBJ2-5,TGCAGCGTTGAATCTTCTGTGGAGACCCAGTACTTC,CSVESSVETQYF
TRBD1,TRBV28,few,TRBJ2-1,TGTGCCAGCACCGTTGGGGGACAGGGTGGGGTTAATGAGCAGTTCTTC,CASTVGGQGGVNEQFF
NA,TRBV6-5,NA,TRBJ2-2,TGTGCCAGCAGTTATTTACAGGTTGCCGGGGAGCTGTTTTTT,CASSYLQVAGELFF
TRBD2,TRBV5-1,few,TRBJ2-3,TGCGCCAGCACTAGCGGGAGGACTTCTAGCACAGATACGCAGTATTTT,CASTSGRTSSTDTQYF
NA,TRBV6-5,few,TRBJ2-1,TGTGCCAGCAGGATTACAGGGTCCCCTGACAATGAGCAGTTCTTC,CASRITGSPDNEQFF
TRBD1,TRBV30,few,TRBJ2-6,TGTGCCTGGAGGGGACAGGGAGCTGGGGCCAACGTCCTGACTTTC,CAWRGQGAGANVLTF
NA,TRBV4-3,few,TRBJ2-7,TGCGCCAGCAGCCAAGTAAATCCCTACGAGCAGTACTTC,CASSQVNPYEQYF
NA,TRBV7-2,NA,TRBJ2-1,TGTGCCAGCAGCCCAGGGGGCGGGAGCCACAATGAGCAGTTCTTC,CASSPGGGSHNEQFF
TRBD1,TRBV9,few,TRBJ1-2,TGTGCCAGCACCGAAACCACAGGGGGCGTCGGTGGCTACACCTTC,CASTETTGGVGGYTF
NA,TRBV19,few,TRBJ2-2,TGTGCCAGTATTCCGAGGGGGTCGAACACCGGGGAGCTGTTTTTT,CASIPRGSNTGELFF
TRBD2,TRBV7-2,few,TRBJ2-3,TGTGCCAGCAGTCGTTGGACTAGAGACACAGATACGCAGTATTTT,CASSRWTRDTDTQYF
NA,TRBV5-1,NA,TRBJ1-2,TGCGCCAGCAGCTTGGTACAGAGCTATGGCTACACCTTC,CASSLVQSYGYTF
TRBD1,TRBV14,NA,TRBJ1-6,TGTGCCAGCAGCCAAGATCGGACAGGGAATTCACCCCTCCACTTT,CASSQDRTGNSPLHF
NA,TRBV7-2,many,TRBJ2-7,TGTGCCAGCAGCGTCTCACTAGAGTCCTACGAGCAGTACTTC,CASSVSLESYEQYF
NA,TRBV5-4,few,TRBJ2-7,TGTGCCAGCCGACTCTGGGGAGGGACAAACGAGCAGTACTTC,CASRLWGGTNEQYF
NA,TRBV25-1,few,TRBJ1-4,TGTGCCAGCAGTGTCCGGACTAATGAAAAACTGTTTTTT,CASSVRTNEKLFF
TRBD1,TRBV7-9,NA,TRBJ1-1,TGTGCCAGCAGCGGACAGGGTTGGATCACTGAAGCTTTCTTT,CASSGQGWITEAFF
TRBD1,TRBV4-1,many,TRBJ1-2,TGCGCCAGCAGCCAGGGACAGGGGGTTATCTATGGCTACACCTTC,CASSQGQGVIYGYTF
TRBD2,TRBV5-1,NA,TRBJ2-1,TGCGCCAGCCGCACCACGGGAGGGAACAATGAGCAGTTCTTC,CASRTTGGNNEQFF
TRBD2,TRBV7-8,NA,TRBJ2-1,TGTGCCAGCAGCTCACCTGGGGGTAGCGGGACTAGTAGCTCCTACAATGAGCAGTTCTTC,CASSSPGGSGTSSSYNEQFF
TRBD2,TRBV19,NA,TRBJ2-1,TGTGCCAGCAGAAGCGGGAGTGCCTCGGATGAGCAGTTCTTC,CASRSGSASDEQFF
NA,TRBV10-3,NA,TRBJ2-4,TGTGCCATCAGTGAGTCGGGCGGGGCAAAAAACATTCAGTACTTC,CAISESGGAKNIQYF
NA,TRBV19,few,TRBJ1-5,TGTGCCAGTAGTTGGACGGGGGATCAGCCCCAGCATTTT,CASSWTGDQPQHF
TRBD1,TRBV2,NA,TRBJ1-4,TGTGCCAGCAGAGAGACAGGGGGGGAAAAACTGTTTTTT,CASRETGGEKLFF
NA,TRBV9,few,TRBJ1-2,TGTGCCAGCACCAAAGGGGGTGGTGAGGGCTACACCTTC,CASTKGGGEGYTF
NA,TRBV7-6,once,TRBJ2-7,TGTGCCAGCAGCCGCCCGGGATACGAGCAGTACTTC,CASSRPGYEQYF
NA,TRBV4-3,NA,TRBJ2-3,TGCGCCAGCAGCCAAGGACAGCGCACAGATACGCAGTATTTT,CASSQGQRTDTQYF
NA,TRBV18,few,TRBJ2-5,TGTGCCAGCTCACCAGGACAGATACAAGAGACCCAGTACTTC,CASSPGQIQETQYF
NA,TRBV6-5,NA,TRBJ1-1,TGTGCCAGCAGTCGCATACTTAGGAGCACTGAAGCTTTCTTT,CASSRILRSTEAFF
TRBD2,TRBV5-1,NA,TRBJ2-5,TGCGCCAGCAGCCCAAGACTAGCGGAGGGGGGAGAGACCCAGTACTTC,CASSPRLAEGGETQYF
TRBD1,TRBV2,NA,TRBJ2-2,TGTGCCAGCCTTACAGGGGCTTCTAGCGGGGAGCTGTTTTTT,CASLTGASSGELFF
NA,TRBV30,few,TRBJ1-2,TGTGCCTGCACCCGGGGGGTATCCGATGGCTACACCTTC,CACTRGVSDGYTF